This T cell receptor (beta chain) is drawn from a study of T cell repertoires in cytomegalovirus infection. Study summary: Selection of CMV epitopes for the study included recently identified HLA-C-restricted and well-studied HLA-B-restricted ones.

About this clonotype itself: What it binds is not known.

TCRdb independently ran MiXCR on the reads; one entry per CDR3 protein. The sample lists fewer than 900,000 distinct CDR3 sequences, 25% to 35% occurring once. Germline-derived CDR1 and CDR2 are SQVTM and ANQGSEA. V lost 0 bases and J 1 base, leaving 12 bases between the germline ends. The CDR3 has 15 amino acids. Sequenced here: cultured CD8+ T cells from PBMCs, sampled from culture after CMV antigen stimulation. The source is a human donor in good health (CMV status not recorded). Some clones in this sample may be carry-over from other donors' samples. The gene calls are TRBV29-1 and TRBJ1-2, with unresolved D. CDR3 sequence reads: CSVEDRTVDNYGYTF. The CDR3 DNA is TGCAGCGTTGAAGATCGTACGGTGGATAACTATGGCTACACCTTC.